These T cell receptor beta chains were read from a single sample in a study of graft-versus-host responses after intestinal transplantation. Sequenced by immunoSEQ multiplex PCR; TCRdb stores in-frame clones only, minus some. The table lists 20,000 to 25,000 clones, over 35% of them singletons. Source: alloreactive CD4+ T cells from a mixed lymphocyte reaction culture, taken before intestinal transplant. The receptors originated from a human patient who received an intestinal transplant. CDR3s include the opening cysteine and the closing phenylalanine or tryptophan. D genes are given only for firm matches. Rows may omit the clone size; those that give it use once, few, many or a size class.

NA | NA | TRBJ1-2 | TRBV28 | CASSLWQGSAGYTF | TGTGCCAGCAGTTTGTGGCAGGGCTCGGCCGGCTACACCTTC
TRBD1 | few | TRBJ2-5 | TRBV9 | CASSRSGGETQYF | TGTGCCAGCAGCCGGTCAGGGGGCGAGACCCAGTACTTC
NA | few | TRBJ2-1 | TRBV4-1 | CASSQGTGYSYNEQFF | TGCGCCAGCAGCCAAGGTACAGGGTATTCCTACAATGAGCAGTTCTTC
TRBD2 | few | TRBJ2-3 | TRBV30 | CAWGRAGGFTDTQYF | TGTGCCTGGGGGAGAGCGGGGGGGTTTACAGATACGCAGTATTTT
TRBD2 | NA | TRBJ2-3 | TRBV5-1 | CASSRTSGSHLLTDTQYF | TGCGCCAGCAGCCGGACTAGCGGGAGCCACCTACTCACAGATACGCAGTATTTT
NA | medium-sized | TRBJ1-6 | TRBV5-1 | CASSPMPQGITYNSPLHF | TGCGCCAGCAGCCCGATGCCACAGGGTATAACCTATAATTCACCCCTCCACTTT
NA | NA | TRBJ1-3 | TRBV5-1 | CASSLQGPGNTIYF | TGCGCCAGCAGCTTACAGGGTCCTGGAAACACCATATATTTT
NA | NA | TRBJ2-7 | TRBV6-5 | CASSYSGPGSNEQYF | TGTGCCAGCAGTTACTCGGGTCCGGGATCTAACGAGCAGTACTTC
NA | few | TRBJ2-2 | TRBV7-9 | CASSLDFSSGAGELFF | TGTGCCAGCAGCTTAGACTTTTCGAGCGGAGCCGGGGAGCTGTTTTTT
NA | NA | TRBJ2-7 | TRBV20-1 | CSAAPNYEQYF | TGCAGTGCCGCGCCGAACTACGAGCAGTACTTC
TRBD2 | NA | TRBJ2-3 | TRBV6-5 | CASRASGRAPDTQYF | TGTGCCAGCAGAGCTAGCGGGAGGGCCCCAGATACGCAGTATTTT
NA | few | TRBJ2-5 | TRBV4-2 | CASSQGHRLQETQYF | TGTGCCAGCAGCCAGGGTCACAGGCTCCAAGAGACCCAGTACTTC
TRBD2 | once | TRBJ2-6 | TRBV4-2 | CASSLAGGPSGANVLTF | TGTGCCAGCAGCCTAGCGGGGGGGCCTTCTGGGGCCAACGTCCTGACTTTC
NA | few | TRBJ1-1 | TRBV6-5 | CASRRGNRVRVGAFF | TGTGCCAGCAGGCGAGGAAACAGGGTGAGAGTGGGAGCTTTCTTT
NA | NA | TRBJ1-3 | TRBV7-9 | CASSLGRNGNTIYF | TGTGCCAGCAGCTTAGGGAGGAACGGAAACACCATATATTTT
NA | NA | TRBJ1-6 | TRBV30 | CAWSVRRRDSPLHF | TGTGCCTGGAGTGTACGTAGGAGGGATTCACCCCTCCACTTT
NA | NA | TRBJ1-5 | TRBV15 | CATSRVWGEGQPQHF | TGTGCCACCAGCAGAGTTTGGGGGGAGGGACAGCCCCAGCATTTT
NA | NA | TRBJ2-7 | TRBV18 | CASSPSLRDEQYF | TGTGCCAGCTCACCAAGCCTCCGGGACGAGCAGTACTTC
NA | few | TRBJ1-3 | TRBV7-8 | CASSFSGGPGNTIYF | TGTGCCAGCAGCTTTTCGGGGGGCCCTGGAAACACCATATATTTT
TRBD2 | NA | TRBJ2-1 | TRBV2 | CASSEYYRASGIIRSGNEQFF | TGTGCCAGCAGTGAATATTATCGGGCTAGCGGGATAATCCGCTCGGGCAATGAGCAGTTCTTC
TRBD2 | NA | TRBJ2-1 | TRBV19 | CASSFSGRARNEQFF | TGTGCCAGTAGTTTTAGCGGGAGGGCCCGCAATGAGCAGTTCTTC
TRBD2 | few | TRBJ2-5 | TRBV2 | CASEFHSGRGGETQYF | TGTGCCAGCGAATTCCATAGCGGGAGAGGGGGAGAGACCCAGTACTTC
NA | NA | TRBJ2-6 | TRBV14 | CASSHIYPGAGANVLTF | TGTGCCAGCAGCCACATCTACCCAGGGGCTGGGGCCAACGTCCTGACTTTC
NA | NA | TRBJ2-7 | TRBV6-1 | CASSERAENYEQYF | TGTGCCAGCAGTGAGCGTGCGGAGAACTACGAGCAGTACTTC
NA | NA | TRBJ1-2 | TRBV6-5 | CASSYAGPGRYGYTF | TGTGCCAGCAGTTACGCGGGGCCTGGACGTTATGGCTACACCTTC
NA | few | TRBJ2-3 | TRBV2 | CASSQSTSSADTQYF | TGTGCCAGCAGTCAATCAACTAGTTCGGCAGATACGCAGTATTTT
TRBD1 | NA | TRBJ1-5 | TRBV6-5 | CASSYSRGGNQPQHF | TGTGCCAGCAGTTACTCCAGGGGGGGCAATCAGCCCCAGCATTTT
TRBD1 | NA | TRBJ1-4 | TRBV18 | CASSPPGQGNEKLFF | TGTGCCAGCTCGCCTCCGGGACAGGGGAATGAAAAACTGTTTTTT
NA | NA | TRBJ2-7 | TRBV15 | CATSRDGITHYEQYF | TGTGCCACCAGCAGAGATGGTATTACACACTACGAGCAGTACTTC
TRBD2 | few | TRBJ2-1 | TRBV28 | CASSLWGTSGRVVGQFF | TGTGCCAGCAGTTTATGGGGGACTAGCGGGAGGGTCGTTGGGCAGTTCTTC
TRBD1 | NA | TRBJ2-7 | TRBV5-1 | CASSTVTGAIFEQYF | TGCGCCAGCAGCACGGTGACAGGGGCAATTTTCGAGCAGTACTTC
TRBD1 | few | TRBJ2-7 | TRBV6-5 | CASRGTGSYEQYF | TGTGCCAGCAGAGGGACAGGGTCCTACGAGCAGTACTTC
NA | few | TRBJ2-7 | TRBV7-2 | CASSFYYEQYF | TGTGCCAGCAGCTTTTACTACGAGCAGTACTTC
NA | few | TRBJ2-7 | TRBV29-1 | CSVEIYPSQYF | TGCAGCGTAGAGATATATCCATCGCAGTACTTC
NA | few | TRBJ2-1 | TRBV6-6 | CASSYSWRGPDEQFF | TGTGCCAGCAGTTACTCGTGGAGGGGGCCCGATGAGCAGTTCTTC
TRBD2 | NA | TRBJ2-2 | TRBV28 | CASSLAGVNTGELFF | TGTGCCAGCAGTTTAGCGGGAGTGAACACCGGGGAGCTGTTTTTT
NA | NA | TRBJ2-7 | TRBV21-1 | CASSTPRDRKDEQYF | TGTGCCAGCAGCACCCCCCGGGACAGGAAGGACGAGCAGTACTTC
NA | NA | TRBJ1-2 | TRBV19 | CASSTRGSNYGYTF | TGTGCCAGTAGCACGCGGGGCTCTAACTATGGCTACACCTTC
TRBD1 | few | TRBJ2-2 | TRBV30 | CAWSVSPGQLFF | TGTGCCTGGAGTGTCTCTCCGGGACAGTTGTTTTTT
TRBD1 | NA | TRBJ1-2 | TRBV30 | CAWRVGQGPNYGYTF | TGTGCCTGGAGGGTGGGACAGGGGCCTAACTATGGCTACACCTTC
TRBD1 | NA | TRBJ2-7 | TRBV18 | CASSPGTDPYEQYF | TGTGCCAGCTCACCCGGGACAGACCCCTACGAGCAGTACTTC
NA | once | TRBJ1-2 | TRBV5-6 | CASSLRVYGYTF | TGTGCCAGCAGCTTGAGAGTATATGGCTACACCTTC
TRBD1 | NA | TRBJ2-3 | TRBV5-1 | CASSLGQGRQYF | TGCGCCAGCAGCTTGGGACAGGGGAGGCAGTATTTT
NA | NA | TRBJ1-2 | TRBV6-5 | CASNRDPPYGYTF | TGTGCCAGCAACCGGGATCCTCCCTATGGCTACACCTTC
NA | few | TRBJ2-3 | TRBV7-3 | CASSLTGASTDTQYF | TGTGCCAGCAGCTTAACGGGGGCGAGCACAGATACGCAGTATTTT
TRBD1 | NA | TRBJ2-1 | TRBV29-1 | CSVRTGGIGEQFF | TGCAGCGTTCGGACAGGGGGCATTGGTGAGCAGTTCTTC
TRBD2 | NA | TRBJ2-7 | TRBV11-1 | CASSWGSGGSYEQYF | TGTGCCAGCAGCTGGGGTAGCGGGGGGTCCTACGAGCAGTACTTC
NA | NA | TRBJ2-7 | TRBV6-1 | CASSENRVRSSYEQYF | TGTGCCAGCAGTGAAAACCGGGTCCGTAGCTCCTACGAGCAGTACTTC
TRBD2 | medium-sized | TRBJ2-3 | TRBV4-2 | CASSQELLRAGGYTQYF | TGTGCCAGCAGCCAAGAACTCTTGAGGGCGGGAGGATATACGCAGTATTTT
NA | NA | TRBJ2-2 | TRBV27 | CASSFNIGELFF | TGTGCCAGCAGTTTTAACATCGGGGAGCTGTTTTTT
NA | few | TRBJ1-2 | TRBV7-2 | CASSPSGAGYGYTF | TGTGCCAGCAGCCCTAGCGGGGCTGGCTATGGCTACACCTTC
TRBD1 | few | TRBJ2-5 | TRBV14 | CASSPRHGSTGGLETQYF | TGTGCCAGCAGCCCCCGGCATGGGTCGACAGGGGGCTTGGAGACCCAGTACTTC
NA | NA | TRBJ2-7 | TRBV6-1 | CASGGQSYEQYF | TGTGCCAGCGGGGGACAATCCTACGAGCAGTACTTC
NA | few | TRBJ1-3 | TRBV9 | CASSREGGAGNTIYF | TGTGCCAGCAGCCGGGAGGGGGGTGCTGGAAACACCATATATTTT
TRBD2 | NA | TRBJ2-5 | TRBV6-5 | CASSYSGTTYQETQYF | TGTGCCAGCAGTTACTCTGGGACTACGTACCAAGAGACCCAGTACTTC